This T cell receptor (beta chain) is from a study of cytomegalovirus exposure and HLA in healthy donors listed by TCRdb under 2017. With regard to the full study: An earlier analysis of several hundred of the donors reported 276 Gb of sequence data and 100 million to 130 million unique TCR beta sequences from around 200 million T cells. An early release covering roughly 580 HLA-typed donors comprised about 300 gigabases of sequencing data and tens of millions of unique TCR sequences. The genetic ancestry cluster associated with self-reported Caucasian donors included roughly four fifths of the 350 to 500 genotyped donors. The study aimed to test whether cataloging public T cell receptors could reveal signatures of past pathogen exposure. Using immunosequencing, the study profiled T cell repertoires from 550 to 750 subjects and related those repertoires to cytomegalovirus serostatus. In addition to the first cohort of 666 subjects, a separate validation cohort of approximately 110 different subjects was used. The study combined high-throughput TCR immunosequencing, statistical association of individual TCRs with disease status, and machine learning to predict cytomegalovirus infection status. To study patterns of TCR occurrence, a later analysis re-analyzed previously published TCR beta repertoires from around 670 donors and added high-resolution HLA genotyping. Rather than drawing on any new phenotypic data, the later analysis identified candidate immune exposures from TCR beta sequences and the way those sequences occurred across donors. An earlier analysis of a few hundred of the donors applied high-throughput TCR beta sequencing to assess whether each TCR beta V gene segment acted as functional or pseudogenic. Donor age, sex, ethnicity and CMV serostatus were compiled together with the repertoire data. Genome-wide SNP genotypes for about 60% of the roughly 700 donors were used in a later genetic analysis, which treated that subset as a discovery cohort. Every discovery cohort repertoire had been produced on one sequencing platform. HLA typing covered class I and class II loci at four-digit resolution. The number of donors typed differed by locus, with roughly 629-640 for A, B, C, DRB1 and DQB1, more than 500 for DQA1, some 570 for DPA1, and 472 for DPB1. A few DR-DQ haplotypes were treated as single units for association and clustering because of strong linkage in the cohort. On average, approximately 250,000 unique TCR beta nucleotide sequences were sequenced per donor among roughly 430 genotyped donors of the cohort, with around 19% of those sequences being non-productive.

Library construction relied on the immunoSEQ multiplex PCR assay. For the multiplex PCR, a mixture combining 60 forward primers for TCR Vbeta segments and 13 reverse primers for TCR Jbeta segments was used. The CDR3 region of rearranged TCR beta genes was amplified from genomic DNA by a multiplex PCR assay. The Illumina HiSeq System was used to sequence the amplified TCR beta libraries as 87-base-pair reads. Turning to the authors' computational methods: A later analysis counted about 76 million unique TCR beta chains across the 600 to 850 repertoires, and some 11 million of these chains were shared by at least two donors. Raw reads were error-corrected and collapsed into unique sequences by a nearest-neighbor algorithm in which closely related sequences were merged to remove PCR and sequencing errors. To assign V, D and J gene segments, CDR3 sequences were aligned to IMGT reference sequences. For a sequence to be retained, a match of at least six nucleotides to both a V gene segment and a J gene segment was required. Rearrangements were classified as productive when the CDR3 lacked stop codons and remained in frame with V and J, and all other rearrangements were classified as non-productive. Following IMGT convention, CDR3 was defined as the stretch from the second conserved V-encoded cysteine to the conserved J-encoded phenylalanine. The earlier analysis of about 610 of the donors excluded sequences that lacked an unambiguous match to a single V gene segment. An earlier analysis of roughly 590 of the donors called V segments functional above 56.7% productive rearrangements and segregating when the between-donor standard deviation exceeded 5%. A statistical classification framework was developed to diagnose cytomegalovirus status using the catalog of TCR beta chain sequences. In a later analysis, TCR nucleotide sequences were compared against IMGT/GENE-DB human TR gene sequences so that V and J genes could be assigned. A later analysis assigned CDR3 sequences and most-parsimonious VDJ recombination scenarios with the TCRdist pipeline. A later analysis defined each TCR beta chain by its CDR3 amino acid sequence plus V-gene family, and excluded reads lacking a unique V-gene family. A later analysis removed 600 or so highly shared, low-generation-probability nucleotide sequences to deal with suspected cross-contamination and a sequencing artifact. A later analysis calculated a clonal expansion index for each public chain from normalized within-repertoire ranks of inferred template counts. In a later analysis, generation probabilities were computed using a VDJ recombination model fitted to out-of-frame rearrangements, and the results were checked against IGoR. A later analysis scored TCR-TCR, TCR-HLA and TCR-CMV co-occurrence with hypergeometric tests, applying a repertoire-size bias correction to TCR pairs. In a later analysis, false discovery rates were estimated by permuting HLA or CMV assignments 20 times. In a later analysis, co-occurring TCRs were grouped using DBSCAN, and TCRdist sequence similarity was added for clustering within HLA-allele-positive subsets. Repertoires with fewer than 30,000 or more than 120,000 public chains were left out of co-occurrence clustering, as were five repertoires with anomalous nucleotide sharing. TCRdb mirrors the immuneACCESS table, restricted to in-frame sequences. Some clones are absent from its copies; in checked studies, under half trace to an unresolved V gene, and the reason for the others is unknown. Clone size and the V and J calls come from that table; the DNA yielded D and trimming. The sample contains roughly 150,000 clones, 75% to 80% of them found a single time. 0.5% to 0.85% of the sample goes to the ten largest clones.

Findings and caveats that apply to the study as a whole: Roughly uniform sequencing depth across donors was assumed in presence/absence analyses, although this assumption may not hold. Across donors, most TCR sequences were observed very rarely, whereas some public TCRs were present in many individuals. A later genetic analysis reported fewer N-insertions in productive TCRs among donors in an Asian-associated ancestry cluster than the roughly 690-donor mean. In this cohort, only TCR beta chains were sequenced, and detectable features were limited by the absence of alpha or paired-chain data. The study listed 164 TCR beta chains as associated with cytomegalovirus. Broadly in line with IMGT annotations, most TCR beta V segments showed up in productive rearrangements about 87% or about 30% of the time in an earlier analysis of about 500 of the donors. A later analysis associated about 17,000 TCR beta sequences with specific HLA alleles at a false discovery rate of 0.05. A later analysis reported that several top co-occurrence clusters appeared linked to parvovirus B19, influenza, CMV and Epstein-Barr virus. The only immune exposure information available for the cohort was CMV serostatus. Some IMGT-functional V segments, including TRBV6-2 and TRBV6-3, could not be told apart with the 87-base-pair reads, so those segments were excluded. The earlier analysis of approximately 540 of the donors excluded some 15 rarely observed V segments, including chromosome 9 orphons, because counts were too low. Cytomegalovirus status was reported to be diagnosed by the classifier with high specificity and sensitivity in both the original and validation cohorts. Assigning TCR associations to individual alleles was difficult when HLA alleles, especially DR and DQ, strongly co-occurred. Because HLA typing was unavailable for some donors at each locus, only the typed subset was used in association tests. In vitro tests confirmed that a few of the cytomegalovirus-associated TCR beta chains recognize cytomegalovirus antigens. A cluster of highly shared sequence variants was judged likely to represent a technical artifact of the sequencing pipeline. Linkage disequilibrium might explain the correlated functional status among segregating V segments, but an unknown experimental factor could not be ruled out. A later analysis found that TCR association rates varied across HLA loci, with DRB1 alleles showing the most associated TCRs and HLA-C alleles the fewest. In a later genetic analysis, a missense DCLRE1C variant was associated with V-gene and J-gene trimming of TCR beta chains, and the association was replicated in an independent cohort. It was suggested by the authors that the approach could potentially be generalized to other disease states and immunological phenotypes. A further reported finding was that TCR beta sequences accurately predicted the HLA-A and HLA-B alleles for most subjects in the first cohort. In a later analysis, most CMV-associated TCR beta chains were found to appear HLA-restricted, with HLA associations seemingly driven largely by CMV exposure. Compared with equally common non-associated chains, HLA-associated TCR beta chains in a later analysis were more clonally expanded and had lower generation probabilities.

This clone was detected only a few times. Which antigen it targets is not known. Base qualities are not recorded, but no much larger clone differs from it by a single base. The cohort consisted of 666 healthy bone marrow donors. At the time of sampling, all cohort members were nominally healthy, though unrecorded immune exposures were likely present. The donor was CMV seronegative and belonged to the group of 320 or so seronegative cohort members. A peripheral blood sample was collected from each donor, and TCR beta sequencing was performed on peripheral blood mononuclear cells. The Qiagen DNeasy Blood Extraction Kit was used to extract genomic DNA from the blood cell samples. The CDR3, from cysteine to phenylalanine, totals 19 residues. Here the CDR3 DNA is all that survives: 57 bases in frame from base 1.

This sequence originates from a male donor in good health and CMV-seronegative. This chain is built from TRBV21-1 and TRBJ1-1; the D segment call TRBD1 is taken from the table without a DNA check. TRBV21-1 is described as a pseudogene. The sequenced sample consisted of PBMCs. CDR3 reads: CASSKCGGQGRTLNTEAFF. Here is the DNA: TGTGCCAGCAGCAAATGCGGAGGACAGGGGAGAACCTTGAACACTGAAGCTTTCTTT.